A single sample is the source of the 4 T cell receptor beta chains below, sequenced in a study of cytomegalovirus exposure and HLA in healthy donors. The PCR was carried out with 60 Vbeta primers and 13 Jbeta primers. This table comes from immunoSEQ multiplex PCR, and its TCRdb copy is limited to in-frame clones, with some not included. This table holds some 100,000 clones, 81% found once. Sample: PBMCs. These receptors were taken from a woman aged 30 to 39 in good health and CMV-seronegative.

V gene TRBV5-6 combines with J gene TRBJ2-3, with 8 bases lining up with TRBD2. Germline V gene data show CDR1 as SGHDT and CDR2 as YYEEEE. This CDR3 spans 15 amino acids. V shed 2 bases and J 3 bases; nucleotides not matched to a gene: 5. CDR3 loop: CASSLGSGRTDTQYF. The CDR3 nucleotides are TGTGCCAGCAGCTTAGGCAGCGGGAGAACAGATACGCAGTATTTT.

The chain has TRBV5-1 and TRBJ1-1; D not resolved. The CDR3 sequence is 14 residues long. From germline, CDR1 is SGHRS and CDR2 YFSETQ. Trimming took 0 bases from V and 1 from J, leaving 7 bases between them. The CDR3 spells CASSLDIGNTEAFF. The CDR3 bases are TGCGCCAGCAGCTTGGATATCGGGAACACTGAAGCTTTCTTT.

The V and J genes are TRBV10-1 and TRBJ2-7; D not resolved. The CDR3 extends over 13 amino acids. Germline-derived CDR1 and CDR2 are WNHNN and SYGVQD (reference sequence). V shed 0 bases and J shed 3 bases, with 6 bases lying between them. CDR3 sequence reads: CASSESSRYEQYF. The CDR3 DNA is TGCGCCAGCAGTGAGTCAAGCCGCTACGAGCAGTACTTC.

The chain joins TRBV27 to TRBJ1-2; 7 bases are a match to TRBD1. V trimming: 5 bases; J trimming: 4 bases; junction bases outside the gene matches: 7. The CDR3 covers 14 residues. The germline V gene has CDR1 MNHEY and CDR2 SMNVEV (reference sequence). The CDR3 bases are TGTGCCAGCAGTCCCGGGAACAGGGGCTATGGCTACACCTTC. Translating it yields CASSPGNRGYGYTF.